These 28 T cell receptor beta chains were sequenced from one sample in a study of blood T cell repertoires in COVID-19. Assay used: immunoSEQ multiplex PCR; TCRdb lists only in-frame clones, some missing. In the table there are a few hundred thousand clones, roughly 87% of which are singletons. The sequenced material came from peripheral blood. All receptors come from a man in his forties or fifties with active or convalescent COVID-19.

The rearrangement links TRBV10-3 to TRBJ1-5; D possibly corresponds to TRBD1 (5 bases). V lost 7 bases and J lost 0, with 28 bases in between. The CDR3 contains 20 residues. Germline CDR1 and CDR2: ENHRY and SYGVKD. Here the CDR3 reads CAIISGLLRRTPDSNQPQHF. CDR3 sequence (DNA): TGTGCCATCATTAGTGGTCTCTTGAGGCGGACACCCGATAGCAATCAGCCCCAGCATTTT.

The chain recombines TRBV28 with TRBJ2-5; 15 nucleotides line up with TRBD2. CDR1 and CDR2 from the germline V gene are MDHEN and SYDVKM. Trimming took 8 bases from V and 9 from J; bases not matched to a gene: 10. The CDR3 is made up of 15 amino acids. The DNA for the CDR3 is TGTGCCAGCTTCGCCCCAGGACTAGCGGGAGGGGCCCAGTACTTC. Translated, it gives CASFAPGLAGGAQYF.

The chain has TRBV30 and TRBJ1-3; D is uncertain. The CDR3 totals 15 residues. The V end was cut by 2 bases, the J end by 0 bases, with 11 bases between. Germline V gene data show CDR1 as GTSNPN and CDR2 as SVGIG (reference sequence). CDR3 DNA: TGTGCCTGGAGTCAGGACTGGAGCTCTGGAAACACCATATATTTT. Translated, it gives CAWSQDWSSGNTIYF.

The chain recombines TRBV5-1 with TRBJ2-1, with D perhaps matching TRBD2 (5 bases). The CDR3 covers 16 residues. Germline V gene sequence: CDR1 SGHRS, CDR2 YFSETQ. Trimming left V 0 bases short and J 8 bases short, with 18 bases between. The CDR3 loop is CASSLAVGGPNDEQFF. CDR3 nucleotide sequence: TGCGCCAGCAGCTTGGCTGTTGGCGGGCCTAACGATGAGCAGTTCTTC.

The rearrangement links TRBV6-4 to TRBJ2-2; TRBD1 aligns across 7 bases. Trimming removed 5 bases from V and 6 bases from J; junction bases left unmatched: 6. Looked up from germline, CDR1 is MRHNA and CDR2 is SNTAGT. The CDR3 has 14 amino acids. The DNA for the CDR3 is TGTGCCAGCAGTATCAACAGGGGTGCCGGGGAGCTGTTTTTT. Translating it yields CASSINRGAGELFF.

J is TRBJ2-6 and V is TRBV2, with D maybe TRBD1 (5 bases). The CDR3 extends over 19 amino acids. Trimming took 6 bases from V and 1 from J, leaving 22 bases between them. Per germline, CDR1 SNHLY and CDR2 FYNNEI. CDR3 sequence (DNA): TGTGCCAGCAGACTCTATAAAAGGGGCGCAGATTCTGGGGCCAACGTCCTGACTTTC. It yields the protein CASRLYKRGADSGANVLTF. The full variable domain, in which reference TRBV2 and TRBJ2-6 provide the parts outside the CDR3, is EPEVTQTPSHQVTQMGQEVILRCVPISNHLYFYWYRQILGQKVEFLVSFYNNEISEKSEIFDDQFSVERPDGSNFTLKIRSTKLEDSAMYFCASRLYKRGADSGANVLTFGAGSRLTVL.

The genes are TRBV7-2 and TRBJ2-7, with 14 bases fitting TRBD2. The junction had 10 bases not matched to a gene; V was cut back by 0 bases and J by 9 bases. This CDR3 is 17 amino acids long. The V gene's germline CDR1 is SGHTA and CDR2 FQGNSA. CDR3 protein: CASSLAPPTSGRAVQYF. In DNA form, the CDR3 reads TGTGCCAGCAGCTTAGCCCCCCCGACTAGCGGGAGGGCCGTGCAGTACTTC.

J is TRBJ1-6 and V is TRBV2; D is perhaps TRBD1 (6 bases). The germline V gene encodes CDR1 SNHLY and CDR2 FYNNEI. This CDR3 is built from 14 residues. V was trimmed by 7 bases and J by 10 bases, leaving 17 bases between them. DNA for the CDR3: TGTGCCAGCACCAGCCGCCAGGGGAACTCACCCCTCCACTTT. Protein: CASTSRQGNSPLHF.

This chain uses TRBV4-2 with TRBJ1-1; TRBD1 aligns across 10 bases. This CDR3 spans 16 amino acids. The germline gives CDR1 LGHNA, CDR2 YNFKEQ. J was trimmed by 1 base and V by 0 bases; bases with no gene match: 2. The chain's CDR3 is CASSQDGDRGNTEAFF. The CDR3 bases are TGTGCCAGCAGCCAAGACGGGGACAGGGGGAACACTGAAGCTTTCTTT.

V gene TRBV6-5 combines with J gene TRBJ1-6, with 12 bases matching TRBD1. The trim removed 6 bases at V and 5 bases at J, leaving 2 bases unmatched. In germline, CDR1 is MNHEY, CDR2 SVGAGI. This CDR3 region has 15 residues. The CDR3 bases are TGTGCCAGCAGGGGACAGGGGGCACATAATTCACCCCTCCACTTT. This sequence encodes CASRGQGAHNSPLHF.

The rearrangement joins TRBV6-4 to TRBJ2-1; 7 nucleotides agree with TRBD2. The CDR3 runs to 16 residues. J lost 4 bases, V lost 0 bases, and 6 bases had no gene match. CDR1 is MRHNA and CDR2 is SNTAGT in the germline V gene. In DNA form, the CDR3 reads TGTGCCAGCAGTGACTCGTGGGGGGGAACTTACAATGAGCAGTTCTTC. This gives the protein CASSDSWGGTYNEQFF.

The chain is built from TRBV28 and TRBJ1-5, with 7 bases fitting TRBD1. The germline gives CDR1 MDHEN, CDR2 SYDVKM. The CDR3 is 17 amino acids. V gave up 4 bases and J gave up 5 bases; unmatched junction bases: 14. CDR3 in amino acids: CASSSSRDRGHYQPQHF. The CDR3 bases are TGTGCCAGCAGTTCAAGCCGGGACAGAGGACATTATCAGCCCCAGCATTTT.

Written as DNA, the CDR3 is TGCGCCAGCAGCTTTGACCAAGCGGGCTACACCTTC. Translating it yields CASSFDQAGYTF. This chain links TRBV5-1 with TRBJ1-2; the D is unclear. The CDR3 has 12 amino acids. Germline CDR1 is SGHRS and CDR2 is YFSETQ. V was pared by 2 bases and J by 8 bases, with 10 bases between. The whole variable domain, filled in from reference TRBV5-1 and TRBJ1-2, reads KAGVTQTPRYLIKTRGQQVTLSCSPISGHRSVSWYQQTPGQGLQFLFEYFSETQRNKGNFPGRFSGRQFSNSRSEMNVSTLELGDSALYLCASSFDQAGYTFGSGTRLTVV.

Concerning this clone: Other DNA sequences of this sample code for an identical CDR3. The chain joins TRBV5-6 to TRBJ1-2, with D unresolved. The CDR3 has 13 amino acids. Germline V gene data show CDR1 as SGHDT and CDR2 as YYEEEE. Deletions cut 1 base from V and 6 bases from J, with 10 bases between. The DNA of the CDR3 is TGTGCCAGCAGCTTGTCCGCGGGCGATGGCTACACCTTC. Its translation: CASSLSAGDGYTF.

This sequence joins TRBV5-4 and TRBJ1-1, with D possibly being TRBD1 (5 bases). Germline V gene sequence: CDR1 SGHNT, CDR2 YYREEE (reference sequence). The V end lost 3 bases, the J end lost 0 bases, and 12 bases lay between the germline ends. This CDR3 contains 15 residues. The CDR3 is CASSSVGGLNTEAFF. As DNA, the CDR3 is TGTGCCAGCAGCTCCGTGGGGGGATTGAACACTGAAGCTTTCTTT.

The rearrangement uses TRBV2 and TRBJ1-2; TRBD1 matches at 9 bases. The junction had 6 bases not matched to a gene; V was cut back by 5 bases and J by 2 bases. Germline-derived CDR1 and CDR2 are SNHLY and FYNNEI. This CDR3 is built from 15 residues. The CDR3 is CASSPQGALNYGYTF. The CDR3 DNA follows: TGTGCCAGCAGTCCACAGGGGGCTCTAAACTATGGCTACACCTTC.

This clone appeared a few times. The genes are TRBV5-1 and TRBJ1-2; TRBD1 matches 10 bases. There are 16 residues in the CDR3. V lost 4 bases, J lost 1 base, and 7 bases stayed unmatched. CDR1 is SGHRS and CDR2 is YFSETQ in the germline V gene. The CDR3 reads CASSQTGTGVNYGYTF. CDR3 nucleotide sequence: TGCGCCAGCAGCCAGACAGGGACAGGGGTTAACTATGGCTACACCTTC.

This clone showed up just once. V is TRBV5-1 and J is TRBJ1-2, with a weak D call TRBD1 (5 bases). Trimming removed 1 base from V and 2 bases from J, with 15 bases in between. The CDR3 runs 16 residues. Germline CDR1 is SGHRS and CDR2 is YFSETQ. The CDR3 spells CASSLKDRGGNYGYTF. The CDR3 DNA sequence: TGCGCCAGCAGCTTGAAGGACCGCGGGGGAAACTATGGCTACACCTTC. The full variable domain, its missing parts supplied by reference TRBV5-1 and TRBJ1-2, is KAGVTQTPRYLIKTRGQQVTLSCSPISGHRSVSWYQQTPGQGLQFLFEYFSETQRNKGNFPGRFSGRQFSNSRSEMNVSTLELGDSALYLCASSLKDRGGNYGYTFGSGTRLTVV.

This chain links TRBV4-1 with TRBJ1-5; unclear D gene. The CDR3 is made up of 15 amino acids. The germline V and J ends were trimmed by 0 bases and 3 bases, with 9 bases remaining between them. The germline CDR1 and CDR2 sequences are MGHRA and YSYEKL. The CDR3 DNA follows: TGCGCCAGCAGCCAAGATACCCGGTTCAATCAGCCCCAGCATTTT. Protein product: CASSQDTRFNQPQHF.

The chain combines TRBV12-3 or TRBV12-4 with TRBJ1-3; weak D call: TRBD1 (5 bases). The V end lost 4 bases, the J end lost 8 bases, and 12 bases lay between the germline ends. CDR3 length equals 13 residues. The CDR3 loop is CASSWTEGDTIYF. For the CDR3, the DNA is TGTGCCAGCAGTTGGACGGAAGGGGACACCATATATTTT.

The chain links TRBV5-5 to TRBJ1-1, with a possible D match to TRBD1 (5 bases). Germline V gene sequence: CDR1 SGHKS, CDR2 YYEKEE (reference sequence). The CDR3 runs to 13 residues. Trimming left V 10 bases short and J 0 bases short, with 13 bases between. The CDR3 bases are TGTGCCTCCCGCGGGGGGGTGAACACTGAAGCTTTCTTT. This gives the protein CASRGGVNTEAFF.

On this clone: At the DNA level, this CDR3 is encoded by other sequences in the same sample as well. V usage is TRBV7-2 and J usage is TRBJ2-1; no definite D call. The V end lost 1 base, the J end lost 5 bases, and 6 bases lay between the germline ends. The germline V gene has CDR1 SGHTA and CDR2 FQGNSA. CDR3 length: 13 amino acids. The CDR3 bases are TGTGCCAGCAGCTTAGGGCAAAACAATGAGCAGTTCTTC. The encoded protein is CASSLGQNNEQFF.

This clone occurred a few times. V and J are TRBV2 and TRBJ1-2, with 8 bases matching TRBD1. The CDR3 runs 15 residues. The J segment lost 4 bases and the V segment lost 6 bases, leaving 10 bases of the junction unmatched. The germline V gene encodes CDR1 SNHLY and CDR2 FYNNEI. The CDR3 nucleotides are TGTGCCAGCAGGGAGGGCGGACAGGGCCTCTATGGCTACACCTTC. Protein: CASREGGQGLYGYTF.

The table lists this clone with a few counts. The V gene is TRBV5-1, the J gene TRBJ2-7, with 7 bases identical to TRBD2. Trimming cost V 2 bases and J 3 bases; bases outside gene matches: 11. This CDR3 region has 16 residues. Germline loops: CDR1 SGHRS, CDR2 YFSETQ. CDR3 protein: CASSFGLVKEGYEQYF. CDR3 DNA: TGCGCCAGCAGCTTTGGACTAGTTAAGGAGGGCTACGAGCAGTACTTC.

The chain links TRBV5-1 to TRBJ1-1; D might be TRBD1 (6 bases). Deletions cut 2 bases from V and 0 bases from J, with 23 bases between. This CDR3 has 19 residues. Germline CDR1 reads SGHRS; CDR2 reads YFSETQ. The CDR3 nucleotides read TGCGCCAGCAGCTTCTTCACCGGGACAAGCTCATCGATGAACACTGAAGCTTTCTTT. Residues: CASSFFTGTSSSMNTEAFF.

V is TRBV29-1 and J is TRBJ1-1, with a possible D match to TRBD1 (6 bases). V was pared by 7 bases and J by 3 bases, with 15 bases between. CDR3 length equals 13 residues. The germline gives CDR1 SQVTM, CDR2 ANQGSEA. CDR3 sequence: CSGTGTLDTEAFF. For the CDR3, the DNA is TGCAGCGGCACCGGGACATTGGACACTGAAGCTTTCTTT. The whole variable domain, filled in from reference TRBV29-1 and TRBJ1-1, reads SAVISQKPSRDICQRGTSLTIQCQVDSQVTMMFWYRQQPGQSLTLIATANQGSEATYESGFVIDKFPISRPNLTFSTLTVSNMSPEDSSIYLCSGTGTLDTEAFFGQGTRLTVV.

The V gene is TRBV18, the J gene TRBJ1-4; D is unclear. CDR3 length equals 11 residues. The germline CDR1 and CDR2 sequences are KGHSH and LQKENI. Trimming left V 6 bases short and J 8 bases short, with 7 bases between. The CDR3 DNA reads TGTGCCAGCTCGGGAGAAGAAAAACTGTTTTTT. It codes for CASSGEEKLFF.

As DNA, the CDR3 is TGTGCCAGCAGCTTAAATATGGCAGATAACACTGAAGCTTTCTTT. Protein: CASSLNMADNTEAFF. The chain combines TRBV7-9 with TRBJ1-1; D is undetermined. This CDR3 has 15 amino acids. The V end lost 2 bases, the J end lost 2 bases, and 12 bases lay between the germline ends. Germline-derived CDR1 and CDR2 are SEHNR and FQNEAQ (reference sequence).